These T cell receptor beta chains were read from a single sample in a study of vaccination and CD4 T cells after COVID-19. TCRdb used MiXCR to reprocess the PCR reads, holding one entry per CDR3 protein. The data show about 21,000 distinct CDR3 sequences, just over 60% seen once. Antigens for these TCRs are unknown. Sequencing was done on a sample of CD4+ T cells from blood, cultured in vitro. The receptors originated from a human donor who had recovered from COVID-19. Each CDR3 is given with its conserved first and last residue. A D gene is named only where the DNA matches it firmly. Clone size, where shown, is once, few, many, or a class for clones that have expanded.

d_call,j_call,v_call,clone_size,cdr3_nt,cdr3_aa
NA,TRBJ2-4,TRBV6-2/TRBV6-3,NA,TGTGCCAGCAGTTATGATGGCCTAGCCAAAAACATTCAGTACTTC,CASSYDGLAKNIQYF
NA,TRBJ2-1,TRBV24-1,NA,TGTGCCACCAGTGATGTCATCCTGGGAAATGAGCAGTTCTTC,CATSDVILGNEQFF
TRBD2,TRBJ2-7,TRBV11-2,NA,TGTGCCAGCAGCCCAACCGGGACTAGCGGGAGGGAAACCCCCTACGAGCAGTACTTC,CASSPTGTSGRETPYEQYF
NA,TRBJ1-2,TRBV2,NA,TGTGCCAGCAGTGAAGCACTGGACGGGTACTATGGCTACACCTTC,CASSEALDGYYGYTF
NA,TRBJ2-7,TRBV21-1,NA,TGTGCCAGCAGTGTACCGGATAGCTACGAGCAGTACTTC,CASSVPDSYEQYF
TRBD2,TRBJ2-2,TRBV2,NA,TGTGCCAGCAGGGGACTACAGGACGGGGAGCTGTTTTTT,CASRGLQDGELFF
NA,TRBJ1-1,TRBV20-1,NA,TGCAGTGCGACAACGGGGGGGGAAGCTTTCTTT,CSATTGGEAFF
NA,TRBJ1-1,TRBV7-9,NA,TGTGCCAGCAGCTTCGGGTCAGAAGCTTTCTTT,CASSFGSEAFF
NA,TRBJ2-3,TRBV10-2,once,TGCGCCAGCAGAGATAGCGGTAGCACAGATACGCAGTATTTT,CASRDSGSTDTQYF
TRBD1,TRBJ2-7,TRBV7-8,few,TGTGCCAGCAGCGCTCGGACAGGGACTTCCTACGAGCAGTACTTC,CASSARTGTSYEQYF
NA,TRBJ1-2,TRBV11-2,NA,TGTGCCAGCACCCTGAGGGGGGAGCGTGGCTACACCTTC,CASTLRGERGYTF
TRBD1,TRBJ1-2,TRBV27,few,TGTGCCAGCAGTCCATTGCCTTCAGACAGGGCGGGGGGCTACACCTTC,CASSPLPSDRAGGYTF
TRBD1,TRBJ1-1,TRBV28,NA,TGTGCCAGCACCTTAGGGACAGGGGAGGAAACTGAAGCTTTCTTT,CASTLGTGEETEAFF
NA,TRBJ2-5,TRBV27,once,TGTGCCAGCAGTTATATAGGGGGTAGGGACGAAGGGTTTGAGACCCAGTACTTC,CASSYIGGRDEGFETQYF
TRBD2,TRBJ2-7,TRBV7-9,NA,TGTGCCAGCAGCTCTAGCGGGAGTGGAGGAAGCGAGCAGTACTTC,CASSSSGSGGSEQYF
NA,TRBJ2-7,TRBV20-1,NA,TGCAGTGCTAGAGATTTCTACGCGGGAAGGTACGAGCAGTACTTC,CSARDFYAGRYEQYF
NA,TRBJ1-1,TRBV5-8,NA,TGTGCCAGCGGGGTGACAGGGAACACTGAAGCTTTCTTT,CASGVTGNTEAFF
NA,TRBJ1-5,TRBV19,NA,TGTGCCAGTAGGCGGACAGCGAATCAGCCCCAGCATTTT,CASRRTANQPQHF
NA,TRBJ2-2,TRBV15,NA,TGTGCCACCAGCAGAGACTTCCCCAGCACCGGGGAGCTGTTTTTT,CATSRDFPSTGELFF
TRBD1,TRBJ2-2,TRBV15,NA,TGTGCCACCAGCAGTGCACAGGGGGCGGAGAACACCGGGGAGCTGTTTTTT,CATSSAQGAENTGELFF
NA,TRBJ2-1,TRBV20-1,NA,TGCAGTGCTGATGGGCGCTACGGCTCCTACAATGAGCAGTTCTTC,CSADGRYGSYNEQFF
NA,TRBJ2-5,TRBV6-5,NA,TGTGCCAGCAGTTCCCCTACGCAGCCCCAAGAGACCCAGTACTTC,CASSSPTQPQETQYF
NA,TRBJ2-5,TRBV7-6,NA,TGTGCCAGCAGCTTACAAGAGACCCAGTACTTC,CASSLQETQYF
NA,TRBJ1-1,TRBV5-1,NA,TGCGCCAGCAGCCCTGCCAGGGGTAACACTGAAGCTTTCTTT,CASSPARGNTEAFF
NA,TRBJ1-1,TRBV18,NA,TGTGCCAGCTCACCTCAGGAGGACACTGAAGCTTTCTTT,CASSPQEDTEAFF
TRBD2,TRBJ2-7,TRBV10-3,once,TGTGCCATTTCTTCTAGCGGGAGTACTGGCGAGCAGTACTTC,CAISSSGSTGEQYF
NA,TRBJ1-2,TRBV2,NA,TGTGCCGGATCTATCGGACCCGGAGGCTACACCTTC,CAGSIGPGGYTF
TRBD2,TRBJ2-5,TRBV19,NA,TGTGCCAGTAGTAATTCCGCGGGAGGAGAGACCCAGTACTTC,CASSNSAGGETQYF
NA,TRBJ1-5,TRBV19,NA,TGTGCCAGTAGTATTGGCGGGTCAGGGGGCAATCAGCCCCAGCATTTT,CASSIGGSGGNQPQHF
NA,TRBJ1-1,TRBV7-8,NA,TGTGCCAGCAGCCCGACCTGGGGGGGGCAAAACACTGAAGCTTTCTTT,CASSPTWGGQNTEAFF
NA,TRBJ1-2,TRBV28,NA,TGTGCCAGCAGACCCTCCGGACAGATTCACTATGGCTACACCTTC,CASRPSGQIHYGYTF
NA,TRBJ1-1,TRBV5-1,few,TGCGCCAGCAGCTTGACGGGGGATAGCACTGAAGCTTTCTTT,CASSLTGDSTEAFF
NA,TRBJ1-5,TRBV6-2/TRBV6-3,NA,TGTGCCAGCAGTTGGACAGCCGAACAGCCCCAGCATTTT,CASSWTAEQPQHF
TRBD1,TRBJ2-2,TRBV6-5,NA,TGTGCCAGCAGTTCCCGACAGGGGCCCACCGGGGAGCTGTTTTTT,CASSSRQGPTGELFF
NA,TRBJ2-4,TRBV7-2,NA,TGTGCCAGCAGTTCCGGGACACTCAAAAACATTCAGTACTTC,CASSSGTLKNIQYF
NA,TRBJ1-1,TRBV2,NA,TGTGCCAGCAGTTGGGGGGAAACTGAAGCTTTCTTT,CASSWGETEAFF
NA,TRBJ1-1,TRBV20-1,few,TGCAGTGCTACCTTAACAAAACACAGGGACACTGAAGCTTTCTTT,CSATLTKHRDTEAFF
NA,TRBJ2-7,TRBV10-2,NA,TGCGCCAGCAGCACACCAGGACCGCGCGAGCAGTACTTC,CASSTPGPREQYF
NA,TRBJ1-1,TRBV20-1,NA,TGCAGTGCCGGTACCGGGCGGAGGGACACTGAAGCTTTCTTT,CSAGTGRRDTEAFF
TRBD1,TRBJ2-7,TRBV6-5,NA,TGTGCCAGCAGTTACTACAGGGGGAGCGAGCAGTACTTC,CASSYYRGSEQYF
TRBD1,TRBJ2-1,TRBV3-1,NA,TGTGCCAGCAGCTACAGGGGGGACAATGAGCAGTTCTTC,CASSYRGDNEQFF
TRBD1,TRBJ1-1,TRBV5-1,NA,TGCGCCAGCGGCCAACAGGGGGCCGTGAACACTGAAGCTTTCTTT,CASGQQGAVNTEAFF
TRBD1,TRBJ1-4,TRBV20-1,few,TGCAGTGCCAGTCGGGGGGCAGGGGGAAACGATGAAAAACTGTTTTTT,CSASRGAGGNDEKLFF
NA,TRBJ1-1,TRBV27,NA,TGTGCCAGCAGACCTGGGACACTAGGACCGAACACTGAAGCTTTCTTT,CASRPGTLGPNTEAFF
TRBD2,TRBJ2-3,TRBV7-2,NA,TGTGCCAGCAGCTTAGGCGGGAGGGCCGCGACAGATACGCAGTATTTT,CASSLGGRAATDTQYF
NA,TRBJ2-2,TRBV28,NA,TGTGCCAGCAGTAAAAGCGGCCCCGGCACCGGGGAGCTGTTTTTT,CASSKSGPGTGELFF
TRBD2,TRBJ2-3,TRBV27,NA,TGTGCCAGCAGTCCGGGGGCTAGCGGGAGAACAGATACGCAGTATTTT,CASSPGASGRTDTQYF
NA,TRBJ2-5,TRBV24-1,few,TGTGCCACCAGTCCGAGAAGGGGAGGACAAGAGACCCAGTACTTC,CATSPRRGGQETQYF
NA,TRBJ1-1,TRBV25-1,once,TGTGCCAGCAGTGAATATAAGGGATCTGGCACTGAAGCTTTCTTT,CASSEYKGSGTEAFF
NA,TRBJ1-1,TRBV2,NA,TGTGCCAGCAGTGAATTGGGGGCAGGGAACACTGAAGCTTTCTTT,CASSELGAGNTEAFF
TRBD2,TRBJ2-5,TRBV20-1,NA,TGCAGTGCTGGGGGGGGGCTAGCGGGAGGGGAGACCCAGTACTTC,CSAGGGLAGGETQYF
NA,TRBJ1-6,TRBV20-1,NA,TGCAGTGCTAGAGAAAGGTGGGATTCACCCCTCCACTTT,CSARERWDSPLHF
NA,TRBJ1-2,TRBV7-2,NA,TGTGCCAGCAGCTTATCTGGGTCCTATGGCTACACCTTC,CASSLSGSYGYTF
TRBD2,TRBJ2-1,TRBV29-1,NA,TGCAGCGCCGGCGCGGGACTAGATGGCGGTGAGCAGTTCTTC,CSAGAGLDGGEQFF
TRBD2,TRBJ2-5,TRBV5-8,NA,TGTGCCAGCAGCTCGAGACTAGCGGGAGGGCAAGAGACCCAGTACTTC,CASSSRLAGGQETQYF
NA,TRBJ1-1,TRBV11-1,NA,TGTGCCAGCAGCTTTGACACGATGAACACTGAAGCTTTCTTT,CASSFDTMNTEAFF
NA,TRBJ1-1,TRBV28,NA,TGTGCCAGCAGCCGAAATCTGAGAGGGCTCCCTTACACTGAAGCTTTCTTT,CASSRNLRGLPYTEAFF
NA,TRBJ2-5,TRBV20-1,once,TGCAGAATGGCACCGACAGGTTCAGGGCAAGAGACCCAGTACTTC,CRMAPTGSGQETQYF
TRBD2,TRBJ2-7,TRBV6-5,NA,TGTGCCAGCAGTTATGGCGGGGGAGCTGTGAAGCAGTACTTC,CASSYGGGAVKQYF